The clone carrying this TCR beta chain was observed a handful of times. Its antigen is currently unknown. The treatment is: approximately nine-day PBMC culture with coronavirus spike peptide pools or control peptides (ViraFEST assay). TCR sequencing followed the expansion of antigen-specific T cells with peptide pools in ViraFEST. These data are taken from a study of vaccination and CD4 T cells after COVID-19. Study-wide background: Drawing of post-COVID samples took place a median around 100 days after diagnosis (range 35 to 161). Whole-study results and caveats: Post-infection sampling omitted early timepoints and covered relatively few convalescent patients.

With the Oncomine TCR Beta short-read assay, DNA from cultured CD4+ T cells was sequenced. Genomic DNA was taken out of cultured CD4+ T cells by extraction. TCRdb ran MiXCR on the PCR reads and lists one entry per CDR3 protein. The table lists 20,000 to 25,000 distinct CDR3 sequences, under 80% of them singletons. CDR1 and CDR2 from the germline V gene are SGHTA and FQGTGA. The V gene end was trimmed by 6 bases and the J gene end by 4 bases; junction bases not matched to a gene: 7. The CDR3 runs to 15 residues. The V call is TRBV7-3, the J call TRBJ2-2, with 8 positions matching TRBD2. What was sequenced was CD4+ T cells from blood, cultured in vitro. This receptor was obtained from a human donor who had recovered from COVID-19. The CDR3 protein is CASSREGGGTGELFF. As DNA, the CDR3 is TGTGCCAGCAGTCGGGAGGGGGGCGGCACCGGGGAGCTGTTTTTT.